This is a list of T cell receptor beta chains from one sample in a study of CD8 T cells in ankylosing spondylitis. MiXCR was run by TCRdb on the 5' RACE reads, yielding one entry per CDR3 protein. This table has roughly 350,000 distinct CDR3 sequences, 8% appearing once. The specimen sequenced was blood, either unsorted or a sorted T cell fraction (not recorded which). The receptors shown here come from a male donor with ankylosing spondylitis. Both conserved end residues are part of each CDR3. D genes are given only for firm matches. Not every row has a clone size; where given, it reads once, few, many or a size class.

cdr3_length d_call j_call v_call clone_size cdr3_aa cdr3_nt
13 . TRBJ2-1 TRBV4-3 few CASSQDLRDEQFF TGCGCCAGCAGCCAAGATTTAAGGGATGAGCAGTTCTTC
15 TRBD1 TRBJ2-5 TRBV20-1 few CSARDGGQGLETQYF TGCAGTGCTAGAGATGGGGGACAGGGGTTGGAGACCCAGTACTTC
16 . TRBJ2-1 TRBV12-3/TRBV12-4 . CASSLNFLATYNEQFF TGTGCCAGCAGTTTAAATTTTCTAGCGACCTACAATGAGCAGTTCTTC
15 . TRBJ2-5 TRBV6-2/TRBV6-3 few CASGPWTTQGETQYF TGTGCCAGCGGACCTTGGACTACCCAGGGGGAGACCCAGTACTTC
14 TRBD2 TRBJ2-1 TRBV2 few CASSGAGVYNEQFF TGTGCCAGCAGTGGGGCGGGAGTCTACAATGAGCAGTTCTTC
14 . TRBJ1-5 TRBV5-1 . CASSLEGYGQPQHF TGCGCCAGCAGCTTGGAGGGGTATGGTCAGCCCCAGCATTTT
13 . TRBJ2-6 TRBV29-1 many CSAGTPGANVLTF TGCAGCGCTGGGACCCCCGGGGCCAACGTCCTGACTTTC
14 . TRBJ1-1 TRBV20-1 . CSASSGHGNTEAFF TGCAGTGCTAGTTCGGGACACGGGAACACTGAAGCTTTCTTT
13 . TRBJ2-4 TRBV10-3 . CATNSGERDIQYF TGTGCCACCAACTCAGGGGAGAGGGACATTCAGTACTTC
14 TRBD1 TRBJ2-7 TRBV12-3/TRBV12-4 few CASSRQGPGHEQYF TGTGCCAGCAGTCGACAGGGCCCGGGACACGAGCAGTACTTC
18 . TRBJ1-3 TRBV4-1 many CASSQDRTFSASGNTIYF TGCGCCAGCAGCCAAGATCGTACGTTCTCCGCCTCTGGAAACACCATATATTTT
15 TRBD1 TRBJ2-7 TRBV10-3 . CAISEPGQGRYEQYF TGTGCCATCAGCGAACCGGGACAGGGCCGGTACGAGCAGTACTTC